The present T cell receptor beta chain was sequenced within a study of cytomegalovirus exposure and HLA in healthy donors. The primer mix had 60 Vbeta and 13 Jbeta primers. Libraries were prepared by immunoSEQ multiplex PCR; TCRdb keeps only in-frame clonotypes and omits some of them. Among some 110,000 clones, 65% to 85% were seen once, and the ten largest hold around 2.7%. CDR3 size: 15 residues. V lost 3 bases to trimming and J lost 5 bases; unmatched junction nucleotides: 6. Germline assignment: CDR1 MGHRA and CDR2 YSYEKL. The sequence was collected from a male donor in good health and CMV-seropositive. The rearrangement uses TRBV4-1 and TRBJ2-7; TRBD1 matches 11 bases. Sequencing was carried out using PBMCs. Here the CDR3 DNA reads TGCGCCAGCAGCCAGTTAGGACAGGGGGCCCACGAGCAGTACTTC. Its protein is CASSQLGQGAHEQYF.